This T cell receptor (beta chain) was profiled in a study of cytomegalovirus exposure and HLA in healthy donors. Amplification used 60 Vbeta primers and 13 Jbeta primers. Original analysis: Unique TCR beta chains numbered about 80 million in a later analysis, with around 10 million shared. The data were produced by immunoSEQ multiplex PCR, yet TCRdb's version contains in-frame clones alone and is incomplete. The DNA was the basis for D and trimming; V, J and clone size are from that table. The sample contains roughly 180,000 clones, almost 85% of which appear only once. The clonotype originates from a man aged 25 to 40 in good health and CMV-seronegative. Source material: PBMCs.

CDR3 sequence (DNA): TGTGCCAGCAGCTGGACCCTGACAGGGGATAGTGAGCAGTTCTTC. Residues: CASSWTLTGDSEQFF. The V gene is TRBV5-4, the J gene TRBJ2-1; 8 bases are a match to TRBD1. The V and J ends lost 3 bases and 9 bases, in that order; junction bases with no gene match: 11. The CDR3 is made up of 15 amino acids. Germline lookup yields CDR1 SGHNT and CDR2 YYREEE (reference sequence).